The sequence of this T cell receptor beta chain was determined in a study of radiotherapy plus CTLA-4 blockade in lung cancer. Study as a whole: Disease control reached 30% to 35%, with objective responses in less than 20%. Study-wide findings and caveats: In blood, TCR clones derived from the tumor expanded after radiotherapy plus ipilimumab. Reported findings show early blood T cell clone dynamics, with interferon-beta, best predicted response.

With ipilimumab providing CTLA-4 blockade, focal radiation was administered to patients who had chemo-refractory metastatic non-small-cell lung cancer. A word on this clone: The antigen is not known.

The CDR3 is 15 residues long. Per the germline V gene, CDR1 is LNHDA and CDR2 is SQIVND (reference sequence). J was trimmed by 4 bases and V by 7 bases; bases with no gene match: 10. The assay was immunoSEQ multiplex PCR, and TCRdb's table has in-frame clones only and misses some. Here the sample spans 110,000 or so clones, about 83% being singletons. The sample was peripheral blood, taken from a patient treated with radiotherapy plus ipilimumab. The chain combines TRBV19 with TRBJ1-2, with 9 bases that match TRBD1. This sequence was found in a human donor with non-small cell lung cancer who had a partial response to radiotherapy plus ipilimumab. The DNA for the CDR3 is TGTGCCAGTACAGGAAACAGGGGGCATTTCTATGGCTACACCTTC. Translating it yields CASTGNRGHFYGYTF.